Below, 29 T cell receptor beta chains from the same sample are listed, as sequenced in a study of siplizumab effects on memory and regulatory T cells. Generated by immunoSEQ multiplex PCR, the TCRdb table keeps only in-frame clones and is missing some. The table records 100,000 or so clones, approximately 91% of them present only once. The specimen was CD4+ T cells sorted from blood. These receptors originate from a human donor in good health. Some clones in this sample may be carry-over from other donors' samples.

Only one count was recorded for this clone. CDR3 region: CASSLARVNTEAFF. In DNA, the CDR3 is TGTGCCAGCAGTTTAGCCAGGGTGAACACTGAAGCTTTCTTT. The genes are TRBV28 and TRBJ1-1; tentative D call: TRBD1 (5 bases). Germline CDR1 is MDHEN and CDR2 is SYDVKM. V was pared by 2 bases and J by 0 bases, with 7 bases between. The CDR3 runs to 14 residues. The full variable domain, in which reference TRBV28 and TRBJ1-1 provide the parts outside the CDR3, is DVKVTQSSRYLVKRTGEKVFLECVQDMDHENMFWYRQDPGLGLRLIYFSYDVKMKEKGDIPEGYSVSREKKERFSLILESASTNQTSMYLCASSLARVNTEAFFGQGTRLTVV.

The chain recombines TRBV7-9 with TRBJ2-1; TRBD1 aligns across 8 bases. This CDR3 is 13 amino acids long. The germline gives CDR1 SEHNR, CDR2 FQNEAQ (reference sequence). J lost 4 bases, V lost 5 bases, and 1 base had no gene match. The CDR3, as DNA: TGTGCCAGCAGCGGGACAGGATACAATGAGCAGTTCTTC. Encoded protein: CASSGTGYNEQFF.

The V call is TRBV19, the J call TRBJ2-7, with no clear D. CDR1 is LNHDA and CDR2 is SQIVND in the germline V gene (reference sequence). The length of the CDR3 is 16 residues. Trimming removed 1 base at V and 4 bases at J, with 17 bases between. CDR3 sequence (DNA): TGTGCCAGTAGTATAGCGGGCAGCACCCCAGAGTACGAGCAGTACTTC. Translated, it gives CASSIAGSTPEYEQYF.

The gene calls are TRBV25-1 and TRBJ1-2; no firm D call. CDR1 is MGHDK, CDR2 SYGVNS, per germline. CDR3 length equals 13 residues. V dropped 2 bases and J dropped 6 bases, with 10 bases sitting between them. CDR3 DNA sequence: TGTGCCAGCAGTGAAGTCTTTCGGGATGGCTACACCTTC. Protein product: CASSEVFRDGYTF.

V gene TRBV7-9 combines with J gene TRBJ1-2; 7 nucleotides agree with TRBD1. This CDR3 is 16 amino acids long. CDR1 and CDR2 (germline): SEHNR, FQNEAQ (reference sequence). J was trimmed by 3 bases and V by 0 bases; bases with no gene match: 7. As DNA, the CDR3 is TGTGCCAGCAGCTTAGCCCAGGGGGGCACAGACTATGGCTACACCTTC. Protein product: CASSLAQGGTDYGYTF.

This chain uses TRBV7-9 with TRBJ2-7; possible D gene TRBD2, 6 bases. CDR3 length equals 13 residues. The germline CDR1 and CDR2 sequences are SEHNR and FQNEAQ (reference sequence). V lost 4 bases, J lost 2 bases, and 9 bases lay in between. DNA of the CDR3: TGTGCCAGCAGCTCACGGGAGACCTACGAGCAGTACTTC. Translation gives CASSSRETYEQYF.

This clone was seen a handful of times. The CDR3 reads CASGRTGGNQPQHF. The CDR3 coding sequence is TGTGCCAGCGGACGGACAGGGGGGAATCAGCCCCAGCATTTT. V and J are TRBV6-5 and TRBJ1-5, with 10 bases lining up with TRBD1. CDR1 MNHEY and CDR2 SVGAGI come from the germline V gene. This CDR3 is built from 14 residues. After removal of 8 bases from V and 4 bases from J, the junction contained 5 bases not matched to a gene.

The DNA for the CDR3 is TGTGCCATCAGCGGGTTGGGCGCGGAGGGTCAGCCCCAGCATTTT. Protein: CAISGLGAEGQPQHF. The chain joins TRBV10-3 to TRBJ1-5; D not resolved. The CDR3 is 15 residues long. V lost 6 bases to trimming and J lost 6 bases, with 18 bases between them. Per the germline V gene, CDR1 is ENHRY and CDR2 is SYGVKD.

The V and J genes are TRBV18 and TRBJ2-7; TRBD2 matches at 8 bases. The CDR3 is 12 residues long. V gave up 6 bases and J gave up 5 bases; unmatched junction bases: 3. CDR1 is KGHSH, CDR2 LQKENI, per germline. CDR3 in amino acids: CASSPGGDEQYF. The CDR3 nucleotides are TGTGCCAGCTCTCCCGGGGGGGACGAGCAGTACTTC.

The chain is built from TRBV4-1 and TRBJ2-3; D gene unclear. This CDR3 is 16 amino acids long. V lost 1 base to trimming and J lost 3 bases, with 14 bases between them. Germline CDR1 reads MGHRA; CDR2 reads YSYEKL. This CDR3 is CASSQAGSFVTDTQYF. The CDR3 DNA follows: TGCGCCAGCAGCCAAGCGGGTAGTTTTGTGACAGATACGCAGTATTTT.

This clone was seen only once. The chain uses TRBV14 and TRBJ1-2; D not resolved. The CDR3 is made up of 15 amino acids. V was cut by 1 base and J by 4 bases, with 13 bases left in between. Per germline, CDR1 SGHDN and CDR2 FVKESK. In nucleotides, the CDR3 is TGTGCCAGCAGCCAAGTAGGAGGAGGGAGCTATGGCTACACCTTC. It encodes CASSQVGGGSYGYTF.

Points on this clone: One end of the junction varies from germline; a read error may be responsible. The chain couples TRBV4-1 to TRBJ1-1, with unresolved D. Germline values: CDR1 MGHRA, CDR2 YSYEKL. The CDR3 extends over 14 amino acids. CDR3 sequence (DNA): TGCGCCAGCAGTCAAGGGCCGGTATTCACTGAAGCTTTCTTT. Translated, it gives CASSQGPVFTEAFF.

J is TRBJ2-1 and V is TRBV4-2; D is possibly TRBD2 (7 bases). Trimming pared 1 base from V and 9 bases from J, leaving 10 bases between. CDR1 is LGHNA and CDR2 is YNFKEQ in the germline V gene. This CDR3 spans 13 amino acids. CDR3 DNA sequence: TGTGCCAGCAGCCAAGTGGGAGGGGGTGAGCAGTTCTTC. Translated: CASSQVGGGEQFF.

The chain has TRBV19 and TRBJ1-2, with 8 bases matching TRBD1. The CDR3 has 15 residues. The ends lost 6 bases at V and 8 bases at J; junction bases unmatched: 14. Germline V gene data show CDR1 as LNHDA and CDR2 as SQIVND (reference sequence). The CDR3, as DNA: TGTGCCAGTAGCGCCCCTCCGCAGGGGGCGTCGGGCTACACCTTC. It is translated as CASSAPPQGASGYTF.

V and J are TRBV19 and TRBJ2-1; the D gene is possibly TRBD2 (6 bases). The CDR3 is made up of 13 amino acids. V lost 7 bases to trimming and J lost 7 bases, with 14 bases between them. Germline CDR1 reads LNHDA; CDR2 reads SQIVND (reference sequence). The CDR3 sequence is CASTSSRGNEQFF. CDR3 DNA: TGTGCCAGTACCAGCTCCCGGGGGAATGAGCAGTTCTTC.

The chain joins TRBV6-1 to TRBJ1-6; 7 positions agree with TRBD1. V lost 2 bases and J lost 7; bases outside the gene matches: 5. This CDR3 has 15 residues. The germline V gene has CDR1 MNHNS and CDR2 SASEGT. The CDR3 DNA reads TGTGCCAGCAGTGAATTAGGGGACAGAAATTCACCCCTCCACTTT. Translated, it gives CASSELGDRNSPLHF.

The chain is built from TRBV18 and TRBJ1-4; tentative D call: TRBD1 (5 bases). The ends were cut back, 3 bases at V and 7 bases at J, with 18 bases in the middle. This CDR3 region has 16 residues. CDR1 is KGHSH and CDR2 is LQKENI in the germline V gene. Here the CDR3 reads CASSPSMGERREKLFF. The CDR3 nucleotides read TGTGCCAGCTCACCGTCCATGGGGGAAAGGCGTGAAAAACTGTTTTTT.

The chain joins TRBV20-1 to TRBJ2-7; D uncertain. CDR3 length: 11 amino acids. Trimming took off 3 bases at V and 6 bases at J, with 9 bases between the two ends. CDR1 DFQATT and CDR2 SNEGSKA come from the germline V gene (reference sequence). CDR3 residues: CSASAWGEQYF. CDR3 coding DNA: TGCAGTGCTAGTGCATGGGGCGAGCAGTACTTC.

The J gene is TRBJ2-7, the V gene TRBV5-6; D might be TRBD1 (6 bases). The V and J ends lost 0 bases and 9 bases respectively, with 16 bases between them. The germline V gene encodes CDR1 SGHDT and CDR2 YYEEEE. The CDR3 is 14 amino acids. The CDR3 DNA sequence: TGTGCCAGCAGCTTGGGCCAGGGGATGCGCGGGCAGTACTTC. Translated: CASSLGQGMRGQYF.

The chain has TRBV5-1 and TRBJ2-7, with D possibly being TRBD2 (6 bases). Germline CDR1 SGHRS, CDR2 YFSETQ. This CDR3 has 15 residues. V was clipped by 3 bases and J by 1 base, with 14 bases between them. Here the CDR3 reads CASSWGDGGSYEQYF. The CDR3 DNA follows: TGCGCCAGCAGCTGGGGGGACGGAGGTTCCTACGAGCAGTACTTC.

This clone was seen only once. This CDR3 reads CASIPRGQINTGELFF. CDR3 in DNA: TGTGCCAGCATCCCCCGTGGGCAGATTAACACCGGGGAGCTGTTTTTT. The chain uses TRBV2 and TRBJ2-2; D call uncertain. The CDR3 spans 16 residues. V dropped 7 bases and J dropped 2 bases, with 17 bases sitting between them. Germline V gene lookup returns CDR1 SNHLY and CDR2 FYNNEI.

This rearrangement joins TRBV6-5 to TRBJ1-5, with TRBD1 as a possible D gene (5 bases). In germline, CDR1 is MNHEY, CDR2 SVGAGI. With 2 bases removed from V and 0 bases from J, the gap between germline ends came to 8 bases. The CDR3 extends over 15 amino acids. In DNA form, the CDR3 reads TGTGCCAGCAGTTACCTAGGGGCTAGCAATCAGCCCCAGCATTTT. This translates into CASSYLGASNQPQHF.

This rearrangement joins TRBV18 to TRBJ1-1; D ambiguous. V shed 3 bases and J shed 6 bases, with 11 bases lying between them. The CDR3 totals 13 residues. Germline V gene lookup returns CDR1 KGHSH and CDR2 LQKENI. CDR3 coding DNA: TGTGCCAGCTCACCCGGGGAGGTGGCTGAAGCTTTCTTT. Translated, it gives CASSPGEVAEAFF.

This rearrangement joins TRBV6-1 to TRBJ2-5; 10 bases line up with TRBD2. The V and J ends lost 4 bases and 4 bases, in that order; junction bases with no gene match: 12. The CDR3 is made up of 17 amino acids. Germline CDR1 reads MNHNS; CDR2 reads SASEGT. The CDR3 reads CASSGWTSGILGETQYF. The CDR3 nucleotides read TGTGCCAGCAGTGGCTGGACTAGCGGTATCCTAGGAGAGACCCAGTACTTC.

The chain links TRBV5-5 to TRBJ1-2; tentative D call: TRBD1 (6 bases). The CDR3 is made up of 16 amino acids. Germline values: CDR1 SGHKS, CDR2 YYEKEE (reference sequence). V dropped 0 bases and J dropped 0 bases, with 12 bases sitting between them. Written as DNA, the CDR3 is TGTGCCAGCAGCTTGGAAGGGGGTTGGTCTAACTATGGCTACACCTTC. Protein: CASSLEGGWSNYGYTF.

V gene TRBV5-4 combines with J gene TRBJ2-7; possibly TRBD2 for D (6 bases). Germline values: CDR1 SGHNT, CDR2 YYREEE (reference sequence). The V end was cut by 3 bases, the J end by 1 base, with 11 bases between. The CDR3 covers 14 residues. CDR3 loop: CASSWGTRSYEQYF. Written as DNA, the CDR3 is TGTGCCAGCAGCTGGGGGACTCGGTCCTACGAGCAGTACTTC.

The rearrangement joins TRBV5-5 to TRBJ1-2, with TRBD1 matching over 7 bases. V shed 4 bases, J shed 6 bases, and the junction held 9 bases outside the gene matches. CDR3 length equals 14 residues. Germline V gene sequence: CDR1 SGHKS, CDR2 YYEKEE (reference sequence). CDR3 bases: TGTGCCAGCAGCCACCGGACAGGTACGAATGGCTACACCTTC. Translated: CASSHRTGTNGYTF.

This clone was found once. This chain connects TRBV7-8 to TRBJ1-1; no firm D call. The CDR3 sequence is 13 residues long. Trimming took off 1 base at V and 7 bases at J, with 10 bases between the two ends. Germline V CDR1 and CDR2: SGHVS, FQNEAQ. CDR3 nucleotides: TGTGCCAGCAGCTTAGGACGGAGCCTTGAAGCTTTCTTT. It codes for CASSLGRSLEAFF. The variable domain in full, completed from reference TRBV7-8 and TRBJ1-1, reads GAGVSQSPRYKVAKRGQDVALRCDPISGHVSLFWYQQALGQGPEFLTYFQNEAQLDKSGLPSDRFFAERPEGSVSTLKIQRTQQEDSAVYLCASSLGRSLEAFFGQGTRLTVV.

The chain is built from TRBV27 and TRBJ2-7; D might be TRBD1 (6 bases). V lost 5 bases and J 0 bases, leaving 14 bases between the germline ends. Per germline, CDR1 MNHEY and CDR2 SMNVEV (reference sequence). The CDR3 covers 15 residues. Here the CDR3 reads CASSLTSTGSYEQYF. CDR3 in DNA: TGTGCCAGCAGTCTAACGTCGACAGGCTCCTACGAGCAGTACTTC.